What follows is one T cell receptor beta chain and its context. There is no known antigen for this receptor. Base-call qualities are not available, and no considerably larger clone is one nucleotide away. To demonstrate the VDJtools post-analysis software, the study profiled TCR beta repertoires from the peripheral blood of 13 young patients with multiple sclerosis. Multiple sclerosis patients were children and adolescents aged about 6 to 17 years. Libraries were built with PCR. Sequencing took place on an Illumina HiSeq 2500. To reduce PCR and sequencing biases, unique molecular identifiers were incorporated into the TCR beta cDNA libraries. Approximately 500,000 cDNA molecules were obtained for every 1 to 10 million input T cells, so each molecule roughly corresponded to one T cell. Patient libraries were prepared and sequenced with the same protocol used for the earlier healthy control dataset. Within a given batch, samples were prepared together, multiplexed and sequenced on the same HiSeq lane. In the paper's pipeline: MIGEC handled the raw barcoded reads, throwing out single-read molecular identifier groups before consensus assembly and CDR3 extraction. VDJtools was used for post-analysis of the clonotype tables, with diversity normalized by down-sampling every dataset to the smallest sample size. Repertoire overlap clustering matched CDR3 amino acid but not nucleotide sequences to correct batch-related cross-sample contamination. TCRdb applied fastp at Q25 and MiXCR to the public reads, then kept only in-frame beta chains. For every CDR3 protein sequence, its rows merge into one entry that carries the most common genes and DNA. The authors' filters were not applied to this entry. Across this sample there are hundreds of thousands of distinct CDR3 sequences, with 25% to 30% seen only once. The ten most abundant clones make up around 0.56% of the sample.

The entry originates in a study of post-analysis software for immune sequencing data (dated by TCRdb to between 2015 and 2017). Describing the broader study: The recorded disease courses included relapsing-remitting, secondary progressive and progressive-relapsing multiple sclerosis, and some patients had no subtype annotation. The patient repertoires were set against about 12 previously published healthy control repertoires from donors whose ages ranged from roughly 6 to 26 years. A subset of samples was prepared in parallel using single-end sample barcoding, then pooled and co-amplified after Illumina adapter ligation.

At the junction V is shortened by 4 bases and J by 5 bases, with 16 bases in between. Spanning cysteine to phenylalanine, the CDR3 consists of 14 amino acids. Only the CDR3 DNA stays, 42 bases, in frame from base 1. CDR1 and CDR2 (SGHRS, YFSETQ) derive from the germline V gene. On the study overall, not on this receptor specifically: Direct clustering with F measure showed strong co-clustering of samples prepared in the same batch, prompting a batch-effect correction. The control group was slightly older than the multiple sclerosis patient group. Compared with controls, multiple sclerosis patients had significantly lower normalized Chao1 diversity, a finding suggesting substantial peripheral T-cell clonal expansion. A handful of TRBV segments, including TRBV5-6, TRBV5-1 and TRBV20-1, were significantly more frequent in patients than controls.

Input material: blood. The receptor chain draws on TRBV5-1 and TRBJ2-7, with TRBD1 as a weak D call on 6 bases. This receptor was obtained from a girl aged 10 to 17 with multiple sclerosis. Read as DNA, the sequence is TGCGCCAGCAGCCATTTAACAGGGAGCGACGAGCAGTACTTC. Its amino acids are CASSHLTGSDEQYF.